Listed below are T cell receptor beta chains from one sample, sequenced in a study of blood T cell repertoires in COVID-19. Data came from immunoSEQ multiplex PCR; TCRdb stores just in-frame clones and leaves some out. The sample yields tens of thousands of clones, approximately 76% seen once. Sequenced material: peripheral blood. These receptors were taken from a man between 65 and 85 years old with active or convalescent COVID-19. Both conserved end residues are part of each CDR3. The order of the fields is clone size, J gene, V gene, D gene, CDR3 DNA, CDR3 protein. The D gene is left open where the match is weak. Expanded clones are given a class, and other clones once, few, many or no size at all.

clone_size: few
j_call: TRBJ2-7
v_call: TRBV7-9
d_call: TRBD1
cdr3_nt: TGTGCCAGCAGCCCACACCTAGGGGACAGCTTTTACGAGCAGTACTTC
cdr3_aa: CASSPHLGDSFYEQYF

clone_size: -
j_call: TRBJ1-1
v_call: TRBV30
d_call: TRBD1
cdr3_nt: TGTGCCTGGAGCCCTCAGGGGGATGAAGCTTTCTTT
cdr3_aa: CAWSPQGDEAFF

clone_size: few
j_call: TRBJ2-1
v_call: TRBV28
d_call: TRBD2
cdr3_nt: TGTGCCAACTCAGCGGGGGGGCCGGAAAATGAGCAGTTCTTC
cdr3_aa: CANSAGGPENEQFF

clone_size: -
j_call: TRBJ2-3
v_call: TRBV5-1
d_call: TRBD1
cdr3_nt: TGCGCCAGCTTTTCCCCCAATGGAGGACAGGCCTTCAAGGGCCAGGATACGCAGTATTTT
cdr3_aa: CASFSPNGGQAFKGQDTQYF

clone_size: -
j_call: TRBJ2-5
v_call: TRBV7-3
d_call: TRBD2
cdr3_nt: TGTGCCAGCAGCTTAGGCCCCGGGGGGGCCCAAGAGACCCAGTACTTC
cdr3_aa: CASSLGPGGAQETQYF

clone_size: few
j_call: TRBJ2-1
v_call: TRBV10-3
d_call: -
cdr3_nt: TGTGCCATCAGTGAAACAGAAAACAATGAGCAGTTCTTC
cdr3_aa: CAISETENNEQFF

clone_size: -
j_call: TRBJ2-5
v_call: TRBV19
d_call: TRBD2
cdr3_nt: TGTGCCAGTAGTATTTCCAGCGGGGGGCCGGGGGAGACCCAGTACTTC
cdr3_aa: CASSISSGGPGETQYF

clone_size: -
j_call: TRBJ2-7
v_call: TRBV19
d_call: TRBD2
cdr3_nt: TGTGCCAGTAGTATCACCTCGGGACTAGCTGGGGAGAGTGAGCAGTACTTC
cdr3_aa: CASSITSGLAGESEQYF

clone_size: -
j_call: TRBJ1-4
v_call: TRBV29-1
d_call: -
cdr3_nt: TGCAGCGTTGAAGCAGGGGTACAAGATGAAAAACTGTTTTTT
cdr3_aa: CSVEAGVQDEKLFF

clone_size: -
j_call: TRBJ2-1
v_call: TRBV24-1
d_call: -
cdr3_nt: TGTGCCACCAGTGATTTGCAATCTGAGGGCCAGCGTGAGCAGTTCTTC
cdr3_aa: CATSDLQSEGQREQFF

clone_size: -
j_call: TRBJ1-5
v_call: TRBV18
d_call: TRBD1
cdr3_nt: TGTGCCAGCTCGTCCGGGACAGGGCTACTACAGCCCCAGCATTTT
cdr3_aa: CASSSGTGLLQPQHF

clone_size: -
j_call: TRBJ1-6
v_call: TRBV30
d_call: -
cdr3_nt: TGTGCCTGGAGTGTACTGTCAGGAGGATCACCCCTCCACTTT
cdr3_aa: CAWSVLSGGSPLHF

clone_size: -
j_call: TRBJ1-2
v_call: TRBV10-3
d_call: TRBD1
cdr3_nt: TGTGCCATCAGTGAGTCGCACAGGGGGGTATCGGGCTACACCTTC
cdr3_aa: CAISESHRGVSGYTF

clone_size: -
j_call: TRBJ2-5
v_call: TRBV25-1
d_call: -
cdr3_nt: TGTGCCAGCAGTTACCAGGGGGGACCCCAGTACTTC
cdr3_aa: CASSYQGGPQYF

clone_size: -
j_call: TRBJ2-7
v_call: TRBV18
d_call: -
cdr3_nt: TGTGCCAGCTCACCACCTGCAGGGGCGGTCGAGCAGTACTTC
cdr3_aa: CASSPPAGAVEQYF

clone_size: -
j_call: TRBJ1-3
v_call: TRBV5-1
d_call: -
cdr3_nt: TGCGCCAGCAGCTTGGACAGGGTTATAAGTGGAAACACCATATATTTT
cdr3_aa: CASSLDRVISGNTIYF

clone_size: once
j_call: TRBJ2-5
v_call: TRBV9
d_call: TRBD2
cdr3_nt: TGTGCCAGCAGCCCCCTCGGGACTAGCGGGGGGGAGACCCAGTACTTC
cdr3_aa: CASSPLGTSGGETQYF

clone_size: -
j_call: TRBJ1-2
v_call: TRBV4-2
d_call: -
cdr3_nt: TGTGCCAGCAGCCAAGTATCTGAGACTGATGGCTACACCTTC
cdr3_aa: CASSQVSETDGYTF

clone_size: -
j_call: TRBJ2-7
v_call: TRBV2
d_call: -
cdr3_nt: TGTGCCAGCACTAGGGGCAAAGTCTACGAGCAGTACTTC
cdr3_aa: CASTRGKVYEQYF

clone_size: -
j_call: TRBJ2-1
v_call: TRBV6-5
d_call: TRBD1
cdr3_nt: TGTGCCAGCATGCCGGGACAGACCAATGAGCAGTTCTTC
cdr3_aa: CASMPGQTNEQFF

clone_size: -
j_call: TRBJ2-7
v_call: TRBV4-1
d_call: -
cdr3_nt: TGCGCCAGCAGCCAAGCAGGCCAGGCCGTACTGTCCTACGAGCAGTACTTC
cdr3_aa: CASSQAGQAVLSYEQYF

clone_size: -
j_call: TRBJ2-7
v_call: TRBV28
d_call: TRBD1
cdr3_nt: TGTGCCAGCAGTGGCCGAAGACAGGGGTGGTACGAGCAGTACTTC
cdr3_aa: CASSGRRQGWYEQYF

clone_size: -
j_call: TRBJ1-4
v_call: TRBV21-1
d_call: -
cdr3_nt: TGTGCCAGCCGACCTTCGGGTTCGTTTTTT
cdr3_aa: CASRPSGSFF

clone_size: -
j_call: TRBJ2-3
v_call: TRBV29-1
d_call: TRBD1
cdr3_nt: TGCAGCGGCGGACAGGGTGGGGTGACAGATACGCAGTATTTT
cdr3_aa: CSGGQGGVTDTQYF

clone_size: -
j_call: TRBJ2-7
v_call: TRBV30
d_call: -
cdr3_nt: TGTGCCTGGAGTACATCCTACGAGCAGTACTTC
cdr3_aa: CAWSTSYEQYF

clone_size: few
j_call: TRBJ1-1
v_call: TRBV2
d_call: -
cdr3_nt: TGTGCCAGCACCCGTACAGGATTAGAAGCTTTCTTT
cdr3_aa: CASTRTGLEAFF

clone_size: -
j_call: TRBJ2-7
v_call: TRBV7-2
d_call: TRBD1
cdr3_nt: TGTGCCAGCAGTTCAGGGACAGGGACCAGTTCCTACGAGCAGTACTTC
cdr3_aa: CASSSGTGTSSYEQYF

clone_size: -
j_call: TRBJ2-5
v_call: TRBV6-6
d_call: -
cdr3_nt: TGTGCCAGCAGTTACTCGAGTAAAGGGGAAGAGACCCAGTACTTC
cdr3_aa: CASSYSSKGEETQYF

clone_size: -
j_call: TRBJ1-2
v_call: TRBV4-2
d_call: TRBD1
cdr3_nt: TGTGCCAGCAGCCAGACGGACAGGACCTCGCCCCCAGGGGGCTACACCTTC
cdr3_aa: CASSQTDRTSPPGGYTF

clone_size: once
j_call: TRBJ2-6
v_call: TRBV6-4
d_call: -
cdr3_nt: TGTGCCAGCAGTGACTCTTCCGGGGTTGGTGGGGCCAACGTCCTGACTTTC
cdr3_aa: CASSDSSGVGGANVLTF

clone_size: -
j_call: TRBJ1-1
v_call: TRBV21-1
d_call: -
cdr3_nt: TGTGCCAGCAGCCCACTAGTAACGGATGAAGCTTTCTTT
cdr3_aa: CASSPLVTDEAFF

clone_size: -
j_call: TRBJ2-2
v_call: TRBV27
d_call: TRBD1
cdr3_nt: TGTGCCAGCCACTCCGGGGACAGGAACCCCGGGGAGCTGTTTTTT
cdr3_aa: CASHSGDRNPGELFF

clone_size: -
j_call: TRBJ1-1
v_call: TRBV7-9
d_call: -
cdr3_nt: TGTGCCAGCAGCGATAGTGTATCCGGGGTAGCTTTCTTT
cdr3_aa: CASSDSVSGVAFF

clone_size: once
j_call: TRBJ2-7
v_call: TRBV28
d_call: TRBD2
cdr3_nt: TGTGCCAGCAGCAACAGCGGGGCCCTCTACGAGCAGTACTTC
cdr3_aa: CASSNSGALYEQYF

clone_size: once
j_call: TRBJ2-7
v_call: TRBV28
d_call: TRBD2
cdr3_nt: TGTGCCAGCAAAATCGGGGGGGAAACGACCTACGAGCAGTACTTC
cdr3_aa: CASKIGGETTYEQYF

clone_size: -
j_call: TRBJ1-2
v_call: TRBV11-3
d_call: -
cdr3_nt: TGTGCCAGCAGCTTAGCTACCGGGTCCTCTGACTACACCTTC
cdr3_aa: CASSLATGSSDYTF

clone_size: -
j_call: TRBJ2-3
v_call: TRBV2
d_call: -
cdr3_nt: TGTGCCAGCAGTGAGGGGAGGAGCACAGATACGCAGTATTTT
cdr3_aa: CASSEGRSTDTQYF

clone_size: -
j_call: TRBJ2-1
v_call: TRBV5-4
d_call: -
cdr3_nt: TGTGCCAGCAGCTTGTACGGGGTCTATGAGCAGTTCTTC
cdr3_aa: CASSLYGVYEQFF

clone_size: few
j_call: TRBJ2-7
v_call: TRBV27
d_call: TRBD1
cdr3_nt: TGTGCCAGCAGTTGGGACAGATCCTACGAGCAGTACTTC
cdr3_aa: CASSWDRSYEQYF

clone_size: -
j_call: TRBJ2-5
v_call: TRBV10-2
d_call: TRBD2
cdr3_nt: TGCGCCATCGGGGGGGGGATGGAGACCCAGTACTTC
cdr3_aa: CAIGGGMETQYF

clone_size: -
j_call: TRBJ1-4
v_call: TRBV27
d_call: -
cdr3_nt: TGTGCCAGCAGTTTGGCAGGACAGAACGTTCGGGAAAAACTGTTTTTT
cdr3_aa: CASSLAGQNVREKLFF

clone_size: few
j_call: TRBJ1-1
v_call: TRBV18
d_call: -
cdr3_nt: TGTGCCAGCTCACAGGGGCGGAACACTGAAGCTTTCTTT
cdr3_aa: CASSQGRNTEAFF

clone_size: -
j_call: TRBJ2-1
v_call: TRBV10-3
d_call: TRBD1
cdr3_nt: TGTGCCATCAGTGGTGGGACAGGGCAGTTGGAGCAGTTCTTC
cdr3_aa: CAISGGTGQLEQFF

clone_size: -
j_call: TRBJ2-3
v_call: TRBV2
d_call: -
cdr3_nt: TGTGCCAGCAGTGACGGCAGGGGAAAAACAGATACGCAGTATTTT
cdr3_aa: CASSDGRGKTDTQYF